This record looks at one TCR beta chain sequence and its context. The data stem from a study of cytomegalovirus exposure and HLA in healthy donors. Vbeta (60) and Jbeta (13) primers were used in the PCR. The data were produced by immunoSEQ multiplex PCR, yet TCRdb's version contains in-frame clones alone and is incomplete. The sample holds 130,000 to 150,000 clones, around a tenth seen once. CDR3 size: 15 residues. Trimming took 3 bases from V and 0 from J, leaving 10 bases between them. Germline V lookup: CDR1 SNHLY, CDR2 FYNNEI. This sequence joins TRBV2 and TRBJ2-3; the D gene is possibly TRBD1 (5 bases). Sequencing input: PBMCs. This clonotype was sampled from a male donor in good health and CMV-seronegative. CDR3 in amino acids: CASSETRESTDTQYF. The CDR3, as DNA: TGTGCCAGCAGTGAGACCAGGGAAAGCACAGATACGCAGTATTTT.